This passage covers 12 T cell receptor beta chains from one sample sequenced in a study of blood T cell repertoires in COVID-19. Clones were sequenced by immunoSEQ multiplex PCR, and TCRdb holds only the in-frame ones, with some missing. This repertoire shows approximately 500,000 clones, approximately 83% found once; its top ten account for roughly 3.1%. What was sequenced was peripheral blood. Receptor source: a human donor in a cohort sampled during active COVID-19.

The CDR3 nucleotides read TGTGCCAGCAGTTTTTCTCCCGGCGGATATGGGGGGATCAATCAGCCCCAGCATTTT. Translating gives CASSFSPGGYGGINQPQHF. The gene calls are TRBV28 and TRBJ1-5; tentative D call: TRBD1 (5 bases). The CDR3 loop spans 19 amino acids. Trimming removed 3 bases at V and 3 bases at J, with 24 bases between. The germline gives CDR1 MDHEN, CDR2 SYDVKM.

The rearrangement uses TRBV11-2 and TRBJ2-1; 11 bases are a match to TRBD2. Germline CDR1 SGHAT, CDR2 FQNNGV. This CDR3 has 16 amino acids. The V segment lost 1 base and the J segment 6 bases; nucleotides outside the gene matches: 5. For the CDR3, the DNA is TGTGCCAGCAGCTTAGTTCTAGCGGGAGGTGCCAATGAGCAGTTCTTC. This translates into CASSLVLAGGANEQFF.

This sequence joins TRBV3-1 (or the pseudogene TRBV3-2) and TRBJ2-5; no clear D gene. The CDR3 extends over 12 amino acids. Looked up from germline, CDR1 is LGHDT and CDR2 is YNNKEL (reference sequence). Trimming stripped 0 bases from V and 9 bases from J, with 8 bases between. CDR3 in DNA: TGTGCCAGCAGCCAAGATACCCGGGCCCAGTACTTC. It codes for CASSQDTRAQYF.

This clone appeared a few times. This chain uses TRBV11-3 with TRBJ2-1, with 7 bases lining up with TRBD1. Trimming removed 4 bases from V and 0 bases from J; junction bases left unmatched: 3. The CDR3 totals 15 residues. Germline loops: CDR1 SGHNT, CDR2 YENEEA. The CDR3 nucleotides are TGTGCCAGCAGCTCCAGGGGGAGCTCCTACAATGAGCAGTTCTTC. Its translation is CASSSRGSSYNEQFF.

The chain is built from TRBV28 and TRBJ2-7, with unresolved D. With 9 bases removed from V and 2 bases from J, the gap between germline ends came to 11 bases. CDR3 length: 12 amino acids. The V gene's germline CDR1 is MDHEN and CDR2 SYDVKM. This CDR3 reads CASHSEPYEQYF. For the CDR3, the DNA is TGTGCCAGTCATTCAGAACCCTACGAGCAGTACTTC.

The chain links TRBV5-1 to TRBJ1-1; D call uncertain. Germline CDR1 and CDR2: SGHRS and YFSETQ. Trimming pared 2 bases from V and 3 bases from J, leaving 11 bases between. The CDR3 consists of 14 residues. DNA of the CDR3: TGCGCCAGCAGCTTTTACGGGGAACACACTGAAGCTTTCTTT. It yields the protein CASSFYGEHTEAFF.

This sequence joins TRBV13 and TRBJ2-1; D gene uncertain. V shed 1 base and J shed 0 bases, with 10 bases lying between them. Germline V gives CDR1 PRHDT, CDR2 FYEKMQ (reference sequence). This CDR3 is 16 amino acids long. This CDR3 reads CASSLVEASSYNEQFF. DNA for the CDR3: TGTGCCAGCAGCTTAGTAGAGGCAAGCTCCTACAATGAGCAGTTCTTC.

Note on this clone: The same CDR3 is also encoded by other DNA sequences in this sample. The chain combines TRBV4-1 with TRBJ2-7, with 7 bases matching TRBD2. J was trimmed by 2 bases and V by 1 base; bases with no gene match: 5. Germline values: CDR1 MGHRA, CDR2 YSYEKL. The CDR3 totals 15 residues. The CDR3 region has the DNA TGCGCCAGCAGCCAAGGGCTAGCGGCCCCCTACGAGCAGTACTTC. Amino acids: CASSQGLAAPYEQYF.

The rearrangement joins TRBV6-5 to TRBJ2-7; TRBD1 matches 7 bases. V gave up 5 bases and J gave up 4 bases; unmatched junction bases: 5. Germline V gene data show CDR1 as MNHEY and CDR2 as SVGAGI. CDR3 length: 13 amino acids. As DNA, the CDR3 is TGTGCCAGCAGTCCCGGGACAGATTACGAGCAGTACTTC. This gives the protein CASSPGTDYEQYF.

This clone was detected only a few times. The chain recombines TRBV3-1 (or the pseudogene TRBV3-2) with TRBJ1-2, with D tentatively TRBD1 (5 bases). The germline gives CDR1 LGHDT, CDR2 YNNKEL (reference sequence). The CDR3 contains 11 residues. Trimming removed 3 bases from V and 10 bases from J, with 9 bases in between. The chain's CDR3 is CASSQGRAYTF. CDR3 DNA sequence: TGTGCCAGCAGCCAGGGCAGGGCCTACACCTTC.

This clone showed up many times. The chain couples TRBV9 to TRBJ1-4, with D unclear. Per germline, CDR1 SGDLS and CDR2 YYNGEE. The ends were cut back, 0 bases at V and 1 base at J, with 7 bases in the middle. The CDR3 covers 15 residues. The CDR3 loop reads CASSVGRVTNEKLFF. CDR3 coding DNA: TGTGCCAGCAGCGTAGGGAGGGTAACTAATGAAAAACTGTTTTTT.

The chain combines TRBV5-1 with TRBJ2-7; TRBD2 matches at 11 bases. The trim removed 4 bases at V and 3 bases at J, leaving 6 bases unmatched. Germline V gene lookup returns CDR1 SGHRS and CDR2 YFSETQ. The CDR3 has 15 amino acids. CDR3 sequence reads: CASSPTSGSFYEQYF. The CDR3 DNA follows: TGCGCCAGCAGCCCAACTAGCGGGAGTTTCTACGAGCAGTACTTC.